Listed here are 14 T cell receptor beta chains from one sample, sequenced in a study of human thymus T cells. Data came from immunoSEQ multiplex PCR; TCRdb stores just in-frame clones and leaves some out. The repertoire holds roughly 130,000 clones, with 90% to 95% as singletons. The source of the thymus tissue was resections taken during corrective heart surgery. What was sequenced was thymus tissue. The receptors originated from a boy under three years old with a congenital heart defect but otherwise immunologically healthy.

The chain recombines TRBV5-6 with TRBJ1-2; D call uncertain. The V gene's germline CDR1 is SGHDT and CDR2 YYEEEE. V shed 1 base and J shed 0 bases, with 16 bases lying between them. CDR3 length: 17 residues. CDR3 sequence reads: CASSLPLGFPSNYGYTF. CDR3 nucleotides: TGTGCCAGCAGCTTGCCCCTGGGATTTCCTTCTAACTATGGCTACACCTTC.

The V and J genes are TRBV19 and TRBJ1-1; D might be TRBD1 (6 bases). Trimming shortened V by 3 bases and J by 0 bases, and 17 bases separated the two germline ends. CDR1 and CDR2 from the germline V gene are LNHDA and SQIVND (reference sequence). The CDR3 length is 17 residues. The CDR3 nucleotides are TGTGCCAGTAGTATCTGGCCTCCTAGGGGGATGAACACTGAAGCTTTCTTT. The encoded protein is CASSIWPPRGMNTEAFF.

The genes are TRBV7-2 and TRBJ2-5; 9 nucleotides agree with TRBD2. Germline CDR1 reads SGHTA; CDR2 reads FQGNSA. The V segment lost 4 bases and the J segment 2 bases; nucleotides outside the gene matches: 5. The CDR3 is made up of 15 amino acids. The CDR3 region is CASSWETSGQETQYF. In DNA, the CDR3 is TGTGCCAGCAGCTGGGAGACTAGCGGACAAGAGACCCAGTACTTC.

The chain recombines TRBV4-1 with TRBJ1-1, with TRBD1 as a possible D gene (5 bases). The CDR3 length is 14 residues. Trimming stripped 2 bases from V and 1 base from J, with 8 bases between. Germline-derived CDR1 and CDR2 are MGHRA and YSYEKL. The CDR3 nucleotides read TGCGCCAGCAGCCAATCTGGGGGGAACACTGAAGCTTTCTTT. This codes for CASSQSGGNTEAFF.

This clone showed up just once. V is TRBV7-8 and J is TRBJ1-1; D may be TRBD1 (5 bases). This CDR3 is built from 18 residues. V shed 7 bases and J shed 3 bases, with 27 bases lying between them. Germline values: CDR1 SGHVS, CDR2 FQNEAQ. As DNA, the CDR3 is TGTGCCAGCACCCGAGCGGGATTCCAGGGTAAGGTGGACACTGAAGCTTTCTTT. It translates to CASTRAGFQGKVDTEAFF.

The rearrangement uses TRBV5-1 and TRBJ2-3, with D maybe TRBD2 (5 bases). The germline V and J ends were trimmed by 4 bases and 5 bases, with 14 bases remaining between them. Germline-derived CDR1 and CDR2 are SGHRS and YFSETQ. This CDR3 comprises 14 residues. As DNA, the CDR3 is TGCGCCAGCAGCCCTGTTAGAGGGAGAGATACGCAGTATTTT. Protein product: CASSPVRGRDTQYF.

The chain employs TRBV4-1 and TRBJ1-4; weak D call: TRBD1 (6 bases). The CDR3 is 14 amino acids. V was trimmed by 6 bases and J by 12 bases, leaving 20 bases between them. Per germline, CDR1 MGHRA and CDR2 YSYEKL. The CDR3 reads CASSPKQGKLELFF. The CDR3 nucleotides read TGCGCCAGCAGTCCTAAACAGGGCAAGCTTGAACTGTTTTTT.

This chain uses TRBV12-5 with TRBJ2-7, with 8 bases that match TRBD1. The germline gives CDR1 LGHNT, CDR2 FRNRAP. The CDR3 runs 16 residues. Losses at the gene ends were 2 bases for V and 3 bases for J; bases not matched to a gene: 9. In DNA, the CDR3 is TGTGCTAGTGGTTTGAATCAGGGACAGGCTCTCTACGAGCAGTACTTC. Translated: CASGLNQGQALYEQYF.

This chain links TRBV10-3 with TRBJ2-5; 8 nucleotides match TRBD2. The CDR3 totals 16 residues. Germline V gene lookup returns CDR1 ENHRY and CDR2 SYGVKD. V lost 3 bases to trimming and J lost 6 bases; unmatched junction nucleotides: 12. In nucleotides, the CDR3 is TGTGCCATCAGTGAAGTAGGGCGGGGGGAGATCAAGACCCAGTACTTC. It yields the protein CAISEVGRGEIKTQYF.

The CDR3 sequence: CASSHGRAPGGETQYF. DNA of the CDR3: TGCGCCAGCAGCCATGGGCGGGCGCCGGGGGGGGAGACCCAGTACTTC. The chain employs TRBV4-1 and TRBJ2-5; 8 bases map to TRBD2. Germline V gene data show CDR1 as MGHRA and CDR2 as YSYEKL. The CDR3 runs to 16 residues. J was trimmed by 5 bases and V by 3 bases; bases with no gene match: 11.

The J gene is TRBJ2-7, the V gene TRBV5-8, with 11 bases matching TRBD2. V gave up 4 bases and J gave up 2 bases; unmatched junction bases: 5. CDR3 length: 15 residues. The germline V gene encodes CDR1 SGHTS and CDR2 YDEGEE. The CDR3 region is CASSTTSGETYEQYF. The CDR3 DNA follows: TGTGCCAGCAGCACGACTAGCGGGGAAACCTACGAGCAGTACTTC.

This chain uses TRBV4-3 with TRBJ2-4; 14 bases match TRBD2. The CDR3 is 17 amino acids. Trimming at V came to 3 bases and at J to 6 bases, leaving 7 bases not matched to a gene. CDR1 is LGHNA, CDR2 YSLEER, per germline. The CDR3 DNA reads as TGCGCCAGCAGCCAGGCCCGACTAGCGGGGGGGGGAAACATTCAGTACTTC. Its protein is CASSQARLAGGGNIQYF.

V is TRBV5-1 and J is TRBJ2-1, with D possibly being TRBD2 (6 bases). The CDR3 is made up of 16 amino acids. Between the trimmed V and J ends, which lost 3 bases and 4 bases, there was a span of 17 bases. Germline V gives CDR1 SGHRS, CDR2 YFSETQ. The CDR3 here is CASSSAGAGIYNEQFF. DNA of the CDR3: TGCGCCAGCAGCTCGGCCGGCGCGGGGATTTACAATGAGCAGTTCTTC.

The V call is TRBV5-6, the J call TRBJ1-2; tentatively, D is TRBD1 (5 bases). The V end lost 2 bases, the J end lost 7 bases, and 12 bases lay between the germline ends. CDR1 SGHDT and CDR2 YYEEEE come from the germline V gene. CDR3 length: 13 amino acids. Written as DNA, the CDR3 is TGTGCCAGCAGCTTAGGTCGGGGCGGTGGCTACACCTTC. Translation gives CASSLGRGGGYTF.